This T cell receptor (beta chain) was profiled in a study of cytotoxic CD8 clonotypes in ibrutinib-treated CLL. Whole-study context: Under twelve relapsed/refractory, some 15 treatment-naive; fewer than 18 IGHV unmutated. Study-level points and caveats: Clonality went up at the time of ibrutinib response, stayed stable in sustained remission, and later dropped back toward its baseline level at progression.

A remark on this clone: Its cognate antigen is unknown. Other DNA sequences of this sample code for an identical CDR3.

Target depth was 1 in 200,000 to 1 in 1 million T cells, about 10x per clonotype. Assay used: immunoSEQ multiplex PCR; TCRdb lists only in-frame clones, some missing. Of 300,000 to 400,000 clones detected, about 61% appear once; the ten largest clones hold 5% to 6.5%. CDR3 size: 14 residues. Germline values: CDR1 SGHTA, CDR2 FQGTGA. Trimming shortened V by 2 bases and J by 4 bases, and 9 bases separated the two germline ends. The sample was PBMCs, taken after 36 months of ibrutinib treatment. The clonotype comes from a human donor with chronic lymphocytic leukemia. The V call is TRBV7-3, the J call TRBJ2-1, with D perhaps TRBD1 or TRBD2 (5 bases each). The CDR3, as DNA: TGTGCCAGCAGCTTAGCCGGGGCATACAATGAGCAGTTCTTC. It encodes CASSLAGAYNEQFF.